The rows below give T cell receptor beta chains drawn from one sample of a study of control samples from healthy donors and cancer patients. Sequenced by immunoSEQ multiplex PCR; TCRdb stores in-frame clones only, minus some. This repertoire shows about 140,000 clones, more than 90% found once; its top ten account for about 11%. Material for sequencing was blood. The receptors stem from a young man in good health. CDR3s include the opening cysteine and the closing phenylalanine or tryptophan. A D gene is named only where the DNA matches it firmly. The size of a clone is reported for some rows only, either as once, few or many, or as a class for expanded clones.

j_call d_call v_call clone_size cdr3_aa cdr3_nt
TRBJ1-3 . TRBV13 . CASSQLTGSSGLSGNTIYF TGTGCCAGCAGTCAACTGACAGGATCCTCGGGCCTCTCTGGAAACACCATATATTTT
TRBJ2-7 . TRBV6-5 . CASSYDGSYEQYF TGTGCCAGCAGTTACGACGGATCCTACGAGCAGTACTTC
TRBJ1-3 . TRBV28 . CASSLNVGGFGNTIYF TGTGCCAGCAGTTTAAATGTAGGGGGGTTTGGAAACACCATATATTTT
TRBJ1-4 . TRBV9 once CASSARSSMEMGEKLFF TGTGCCAGCAGCGCCCGCTCCTCAATGGAGATGGGAGAAAAACTGTTTTTT
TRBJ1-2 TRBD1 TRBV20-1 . CSAQGAHGYTF TGCAGTGCTCAGGGGGCACATGGCTACACCTTC
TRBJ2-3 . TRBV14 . CASSQAEVQWTDTQYF TGTGCCAGCAGCCAAGCGGAGGTTCAGTGGACAGATACGCAGTATTTT
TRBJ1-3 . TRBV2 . CASSQEEGNTIYF TGTGCCAGCAGCCAGGAAGAAGGAAACACCATATATTTT
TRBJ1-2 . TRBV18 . CASSPPSGVGYTF TGTGCCAGCTCACCACCGTCTGGGGTCGGCTACACCTTC
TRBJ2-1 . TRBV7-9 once CASGTDYNEQFF TGTGCCAGCGGGACGGATTACAATGAGCAGTTCTTC
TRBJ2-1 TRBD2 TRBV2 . CASSDTGGGEQFF TGTGCCAGCAGTGATACCGGGGGGGGTGAGCAGTTCTTC
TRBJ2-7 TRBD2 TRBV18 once CASSLIRLAGAYEQYF TGTGCCAGCTCTCTTATCAGACTAGCGGGAGCCTACGAGCAGTACTTC
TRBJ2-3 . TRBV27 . CASSWRRDRDTQYF TGTGCCAGCAGTTGGAGACGGGACCGAGATACGCAGTATTTT
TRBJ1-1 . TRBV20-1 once CSASGFGASNTEAFF TGCAGTGCTAGTGGTTTCGGAGCCTCGAACACTGAAGCTTTCTTT
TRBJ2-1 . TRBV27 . CASRSYSGDEQFF TGTGCCAGCAGATCCTACTCTGGGGATGAGCAGTTCTTC
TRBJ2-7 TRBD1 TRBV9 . CASSARPTGGDYEQYF TGTGCCAGCAGCGCCAGACCTACAGGGGGTGACTACGAGCAGTACTTC
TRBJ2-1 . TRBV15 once CATSRDQSEQFF TGTGCCACCAGCAGAGATCAGAGTGAGCAGTTCTTC
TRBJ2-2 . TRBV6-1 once CASSETRSAANTGELFF TGTGCCAGCAGTGAGACCAGATCGGCTGCGAACACCGGGGAGCTGTTTTTT
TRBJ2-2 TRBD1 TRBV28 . CASSTRTGTTGELFF TGTGCCAGCAGTACCCGGACAGGAACCACCGGGGAGCTGTTTTTT
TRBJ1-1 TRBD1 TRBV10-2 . CASRSVGGGWTEAFF TGCGCCAGCAGGAGCGTAGGGGGCGGATGGACTGAAGCTTTCTTT
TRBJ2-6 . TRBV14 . CASSQVDSTISGANVLTF TGTGCCAGCAGCCAAGTCGACAGCACCATCTCTGGGGCCAACGTCCTGACTTTC
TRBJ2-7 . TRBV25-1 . CASSEGREQYF TGTGCCAGCAGTGAAGGGCGGGAACAGTACTTC
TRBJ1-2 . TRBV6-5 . CASSQQRGVYGYTF TGTGCCAGCAGTCAACAGAGGGGCGTCTATGGCTACACCTTC
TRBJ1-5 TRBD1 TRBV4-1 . CASSRATGGNQPQHF TGCGCCAGCAGCCGAGCGACAGGGGGCAATCAGCCCCAGCATTTT
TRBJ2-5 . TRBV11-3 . CASSSDRETQYF TGTGCCAGCAGCTCAGACCGGGAGACCCAGTACTTC
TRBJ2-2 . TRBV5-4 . CASSLADRTGELFF TGTGCCAGCAGCTTGGCCGACCGCACCGGGGAGCTGTTTTTT
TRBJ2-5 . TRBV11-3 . CASSPPSGYGGDPQETQYF TGTGCCAGCAGCCCCCCGAGTGGGTACGGGGGCGACCCACAAGAGACCCAGTACTTC